These T cell receptor beta chains were read from a single sample in a study of blood T cell repertoires in COVID-19. Profiled with immunoSEQ multiplex PCR; TCRdb holds only in-frame clones, not every one. In the table there are fewer than 15,000 clones, roughly 84% of which are singletons. Sequenced: peripheral blood. These receptors all come from a human donor in a cohort sampled during active COVID-19. The conserved cysteine and the conserved F or W are not part of the CDR3 here. The order of the fields is V gene, D gene, J gene, CDR3 protein. The D gene is left open where the match is weak.

>TRBV19|.|TRBJ2-1
ASTLTGYNEQF
>TRBV27|.|TRBJ2-3
ASSFLSLAGAVWGTDTQY
>TRBV27|.|TRBJ2-2
ASSFFGKGGTGELF
>TRBV6-2/TRBV6-3|TRBD2|TRBJ2-3
ASSYQIEAGDPQY
>TRBV27|.|TRBJ1-5
ASSLNSYSNQPQH
>TRBV15|.|TRBJ1-1
ATSRGSDSTEAF
>TRBV19|TRBD1|TRBJ1-5
ASSPGQGSPHQPQH
>TRBV6-6|TRBD2|TRBJ2-3
ASLTSGVGTDTQY
>TRBV3-1/TRBV3-2|.|TRBJ2-4
ASSPLSTKNIQY
>TRBV6-2/TRBV6-3|TRBD2|TRBJ2-3
ASSILAGGPDTQY
>TRBV10-2|TRBD1|TRBJ1-5
ASSVGQEAQPQH
>TRBV10-1|.|TRBJ1-5
ASSEWRIAFNQPQH
>TRBV5-6|TRBD1|TRBJ1-2
ASSLAQGAGGYT
>TRBV11-1|TRBD2|TRBJ2-3
ASSLNGGGTDTQY
>TRBV7-2|TRBD2|TRBJ2-1
ASSLLAGVYNEQF
>TRBV7-8|.|TRBJ2-5
ASSLGAYQETQY
>TRBV7-2|TRBD2|TRBJ2-5
ASSERMSGSAQETQY
>TRBV11-2|TRBD2|TRBJ2-7
ASSLVKRDRSYEQY
>TRBV19|.|TRBJ2-7
ASSIGAGASHGQY
>TRBV2|TRBD1|TRBJ2-1
ASSATGGSYNEQF
>TRBV6-2/TRBV6-3|TRBD2|TRBJ2-1
ASSPAPTSRDEQF
>TRBV4-3|TRBD2|TRBJ2-3
ASSQGLAGAFTDTQY
>TRBV23-1|.|TRBJ2-1
ASRQEPQLYNEQF
>TRBV4-1|.|TRBJ1-1
ASSHELGATEAF
>TRBV18|TRBD1|TRBJ1-2
ASSPGTDTGYT
>TRBV6-2/TRBV6-3|TRBD2|TRBJ2-5
ASSSGRETQY
>TRBV6-2/TRBV6-3|.|TRBJ2-7
ASSYEKWGLIYEQY
>TRBV7-2|TRBD2|TRBJ2-3
ASSWAGGPKDTQY
>TRBV6-1|TRBD1|TRBJ1-2
ASSVQRTGGVYGYT
>TRBV13|.|TRBJ1-5
ASSLGGGPQH
>TRBV19|.|TRBJ1-1
ASSPSQGSPEAF
>TRBV19|TRBD1|TRBJ2-2
ASSSQGENGELF
>TRBV27|.|TRBJ2-3
ASSSDFSDTQY
>TRBV6-2/TRBV6-3|TRBD1|TRBJ1-2
ASSWGQVDGYT
>TRBV10-3|TRBD2|TRBJ2-7
AISGTSGGAEGSYEQY
>TRBV7-8|.|TRBJ1-5
ASSPNAGNQPQH
>TRBV2|TRBD1|TRBJ1-2
ASSDKGQGNYGYT
>TRBV28|.|TRBJ1-5
ASKVGGNQPQH
>TRBV11-2|.|TRBJ2-7
ASSLLREQY